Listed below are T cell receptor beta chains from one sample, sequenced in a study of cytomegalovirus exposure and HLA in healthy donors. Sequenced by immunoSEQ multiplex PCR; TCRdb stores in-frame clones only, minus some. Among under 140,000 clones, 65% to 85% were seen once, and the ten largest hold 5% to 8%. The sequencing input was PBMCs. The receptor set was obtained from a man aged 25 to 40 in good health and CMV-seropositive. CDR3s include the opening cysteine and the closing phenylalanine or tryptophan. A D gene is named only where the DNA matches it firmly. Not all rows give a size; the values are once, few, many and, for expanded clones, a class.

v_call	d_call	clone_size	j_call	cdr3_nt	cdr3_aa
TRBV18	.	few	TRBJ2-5	TGTGCCAGCTCACCCAGGACAGCCCAAGAGACCCAGTACTTC	CASSPRTAQETQYF
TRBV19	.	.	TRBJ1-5	TGTGCCAGTAGTATCGCAACAGGGACTAGCAATCAGCCCCAGCATTTT	CASSIATGTSNQPQHF
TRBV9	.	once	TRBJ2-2	TGTGCCAGCAGCGTCACCCCAGAGGGCACCGGGGAGCTGTTTTTT	CASSVTPEGTGELFF
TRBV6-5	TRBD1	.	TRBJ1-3	TGTGCCAGCAGTCGGACAGGGGACTCTGGAAACACCATATATTTT	CASSRTGDSGNTIYF
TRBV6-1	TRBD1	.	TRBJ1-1	TGTGCCCGTCTAGGGGGCAGGATGAACACTGAAGCTTTCTTT	CARLGGRMNTEAFF
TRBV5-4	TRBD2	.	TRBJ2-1	TGTGCCAGCAGTCGGAGAGCGGGGTTCGACAATGAGCAGTTCTTC	CASSRRAGFDNEQFF
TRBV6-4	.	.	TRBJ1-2	TGTGCCAGCAGTCGCAACCGGGATAAGGGCTACACCTTC	CASSRNRDKGYTF
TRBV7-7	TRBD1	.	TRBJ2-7	TGTGCTAGCAGCCTGGACGGGACAGGTACCTACGAGCAGTACTTC	CASSLDGTGTYEQYF
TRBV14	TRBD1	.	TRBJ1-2	TGTGCCAGCAGCCCGTCCGGGACAGGGAGAAACTATGGCTACACCTTC	CASSPSGTGRNYGYTF
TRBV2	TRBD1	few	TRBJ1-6	TGTGCCAGCAGTGAAGCGGGGAAAGCAGGGGGACCCCTCCACTTT	CASSEAGKAGGPLHF
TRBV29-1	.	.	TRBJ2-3	TGCAGCGTCGCTCCCGAGACAGATACGCAGTATTTT	CSVAPETDTQYF
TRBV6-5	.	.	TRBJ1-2	TGTGCCAGCAGTGCGGGTCACTATGGCTACACCTTC	CASSAGHYGYTF
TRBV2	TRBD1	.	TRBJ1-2	TGTGCCAGCAGTGAGAGGGGGCGCAACTATGGCTACACCTTC	CASSERGRNYGYTF
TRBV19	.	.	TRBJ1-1	TGTGCCAGTAGGAGCGGGTACACTGAAGCTTTCTTT	CASRSGYTEAFF
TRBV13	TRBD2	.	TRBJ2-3	TGTGCCAGCAGCACCCCTAGCGGGTCAGCCGGGGGGGATACGCAGTATTTT	CASSTPSGSAGGDTQYF
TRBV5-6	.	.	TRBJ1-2	TGTGCCAGCAGCTTGGGGGCAAAACAGAACTATGGCTACACCTTC	CASSLGAKQNYGYTF
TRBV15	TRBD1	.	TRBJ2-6	TGTGCCACCAGCAGAGATGACAGGGATGGGGCCAACGTCCTGACTTTC	CATSRDDRDGANVLTF
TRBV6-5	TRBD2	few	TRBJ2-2	TGTGCCAGCAGGGCCGGGGGGGACTCCGGGGAGCTGTTTTTT	CASRAGGDSGELFF
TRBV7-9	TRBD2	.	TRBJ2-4	TGCGCCAGCAGCTTGACTAGCGGGGGGCAAAACATTCAGTACTTC	CASSLTSGGQNIQYF
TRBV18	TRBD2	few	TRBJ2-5	TGTGCCAGCTCCGGACTAGCGGGGGAAGAGACCCAGTACTTC	CASSGLAGEETQYF
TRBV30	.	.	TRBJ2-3	TGTGCCTGGAATCAGGGGAACACAGATACGCAGTATTTT	CAWNQGNTDTQYF
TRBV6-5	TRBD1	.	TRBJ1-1	TGTGCCAGCAGTTACTGGACAGGGCCCATGAACACTGAAGCTTTCTTT	CASSYWTGPMNTEAFF
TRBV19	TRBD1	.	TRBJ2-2	TGTGCCAGTAGTATGACAGGGATCGGGGAGCTGTTTTTT	CASSMTGIGELFF
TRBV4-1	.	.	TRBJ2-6	TGCGCCAGCAGCCTGTTTCCAAGCCCCGGTAATTCCGCTGCATTGGTCCTGACTTTC	CASSLFPSPGNSAALVLTF
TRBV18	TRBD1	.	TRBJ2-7	TGTGCCAGCTCACCACCGGGACAGCCGGGTGGGTACGAGCAGTACTTC	CASSPPGQPGGYEQYF
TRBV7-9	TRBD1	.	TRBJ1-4	TGTTCCAGCAGCCCCCTAGGACAGGGGGGGGCAACTAATGAAAAACTGTTTTTT	CSSSPLGQGGATNEKLFF
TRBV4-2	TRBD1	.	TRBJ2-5	TGTGCCAGCACGAAGGGGACAGGGGGAAAAGAGACCCAGTACTTC	CASTKGTGGKETQYF
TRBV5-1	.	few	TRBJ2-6	TGCGCCAGCAGCCCCCCGGGTGCCTCTGGGGCCAACGTCCTGACTTTC	CASSPPGASGANVLTF
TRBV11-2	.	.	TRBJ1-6	TGTGCCAGCAGCTTTTTTCGCCCTCAGGATTCACCCCTCCACTTT	CASSFFRPQDSPLHF